This T cell receptor (beta chain) originates from a study of blood T cells in healthy people across ages. Study-wide points: Comparison with aged donors showed that long-lived donors had more naive CD4+ cells and higher diversity. Diversity figures based on one million T cells were deemed too low.

Per the germline V gene, CDR1 is SGDLS and CDR2 is YYNGEE. Unmatched junction bases numbered 5, after V lost 8 bases and J lost 4 bases. CDR3 length: 12 residues. Comments on this clonotype: No antigen is known for it.

Using a J-beta primer mix together with a sample-barcoded 5' primer, a second PCR was run for about 6 to 11 cycles. TCRdb fed the 5' RACE reads into MiXCR, producing one record per CDR3 protein. This sample yields 1.5 million to 2 million distinct CDR3 sequences, of which roughly 30% are seen a single time; roughly 8% belongs to the top ten. The receptor comes from a woman aged 25-40 years in good health. The genes are TRBV9 and TRBJ1-2; 7 nucleotides align to TRBD1. Material: blood. As DNA, the CDR3 is TGTGCCAGTGGGGGACAGATCTATGGCTACACCTTC. As protein: CASGGQIYGYTF. The full variable domain, rest sourced from reference TRBV9 and TRBJ1-2, is DSGVTQTPKHLITATGQRVTLRCSPRSGDLSVYWYQQSLDQGLQFLIQYYNGEERAKGNILERFSAQQFPDLHSELNLSSLELGDSALYFCASGGQIYGYTFGSGTRLTVV.